This T cell receptor beta chain was sequenced for a study of Graves' ophthalmopathy and Graves' hyperthyroidism. General observations from the study: At about 69% sensitivity and about 72% specificity, the model predicted progression of the ophthalmopathy. Most clonotypes expanded in thyroid above 0.001 frequency were present in blood too.

This clonotype was seen ten or more times. Its antigen is as yet unknown. Looked up from germline, CDR1 is MGHDK and CDR2 is SYGVNS. The CDR3 loop spans 13 amino acids. Trimming left V 7 bases short and J 8 bases short, with 14 bases between. Moderately to severely active ophthalmopathy under 3 months, CAS at least 3, NOSPECS at least 4. Other autoimmune disease, uncontrolled infection, pregnancy and lactation led to exclusion. RNA transcripts provided the template for amplifying TCR beta CDR3 regions. HTBI-primed RT-PCR formed the first round, and a multiplex PCR formed the second. TCRdb fed the multiplex PCR reads into MiXCR, producing one record per CDR3 protein. The profile covers roughly 700,000 distinct CDR3 sequences, with 40% appearing a single time and roughly 45% taken by the ten largest.

Sequencing was carried out using peripheral blood. The chain joins TRBV25-1 to TRBJ1-4, with D perhaps matching TRBD1 (5 bases). The clonotype originates from an adult man with Graves' ophthalmopathy. The CDR3 coding sequence is TGTGCCAGCAAGACGGCTGAGGGGGAAAAACTGTTTTTT. Amino acids: CASKTAEGEKLFF.